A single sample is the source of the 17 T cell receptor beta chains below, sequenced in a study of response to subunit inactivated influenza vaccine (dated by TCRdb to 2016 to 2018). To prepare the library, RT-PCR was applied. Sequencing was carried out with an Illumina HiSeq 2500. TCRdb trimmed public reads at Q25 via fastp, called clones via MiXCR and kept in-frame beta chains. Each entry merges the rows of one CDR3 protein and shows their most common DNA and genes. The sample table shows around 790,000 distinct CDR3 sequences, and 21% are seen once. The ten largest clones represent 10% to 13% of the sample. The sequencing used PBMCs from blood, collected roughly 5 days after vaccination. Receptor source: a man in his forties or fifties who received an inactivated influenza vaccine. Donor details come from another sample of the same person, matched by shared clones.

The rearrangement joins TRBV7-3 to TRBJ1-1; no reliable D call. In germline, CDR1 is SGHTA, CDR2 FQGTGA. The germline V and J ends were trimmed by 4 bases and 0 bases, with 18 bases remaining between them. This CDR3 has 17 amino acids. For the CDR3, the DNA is TGTGCCAGCAGCTCGTCTTTCGGAGAAAATTTGAACACTGAAGCTTTCTTT. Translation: CASSSSFGENLNTEAFF.

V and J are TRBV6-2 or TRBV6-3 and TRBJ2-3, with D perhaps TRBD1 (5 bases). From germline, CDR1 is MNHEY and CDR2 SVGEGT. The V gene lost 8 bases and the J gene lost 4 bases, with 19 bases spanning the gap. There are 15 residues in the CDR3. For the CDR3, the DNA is TGTGCCAGCGGGTGGGGCCAAACCGGCCCAGATACGCAGTATTTT. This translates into CASGWGQTGPDTQYF.

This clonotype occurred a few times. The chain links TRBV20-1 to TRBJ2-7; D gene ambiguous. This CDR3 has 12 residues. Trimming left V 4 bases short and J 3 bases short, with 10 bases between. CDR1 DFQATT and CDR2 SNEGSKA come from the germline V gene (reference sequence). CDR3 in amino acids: CSATGAVYEQYF. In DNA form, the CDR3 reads TGCAGTGCTACCGGAGCCGTCTACGAGCAGTACTTC.

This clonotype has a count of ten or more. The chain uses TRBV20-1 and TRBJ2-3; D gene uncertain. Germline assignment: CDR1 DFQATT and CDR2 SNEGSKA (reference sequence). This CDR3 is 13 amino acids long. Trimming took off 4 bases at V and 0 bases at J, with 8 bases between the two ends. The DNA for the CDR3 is TGCAGTGCTAAGACTGGGAGCACAGATACGCAGTATTTT. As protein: CSAKTGSTDTQYF.

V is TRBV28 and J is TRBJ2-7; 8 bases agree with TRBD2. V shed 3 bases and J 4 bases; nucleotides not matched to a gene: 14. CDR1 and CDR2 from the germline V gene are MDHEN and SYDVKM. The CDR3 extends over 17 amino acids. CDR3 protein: CASSFSILAGNKYEQYF. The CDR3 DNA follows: TGTGCCAGCAGTTTTAGTATATTAGCGGGAAATAAATACGAGCAGTACTTC. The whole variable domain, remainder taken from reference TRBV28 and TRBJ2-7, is DVKVTQSSRYLVKRTGEKVFLECVQDMDHENMFWYRQDPGLGLRLIYFSYDVKMKEKGDIPEGYSVSREKKERFSLILESASTNQTSMYLCASSFSILAGNKYEQYFGPGTRLTVT.

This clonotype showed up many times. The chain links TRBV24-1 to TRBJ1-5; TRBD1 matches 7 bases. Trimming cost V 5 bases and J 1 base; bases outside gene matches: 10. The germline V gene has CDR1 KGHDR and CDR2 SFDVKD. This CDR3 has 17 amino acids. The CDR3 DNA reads TGTGCCACCAGTGCCAATCACCGGGACAGAAGCAATCAGCCCCAGCATTTT. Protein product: CATSANHRDRSNQPQHF.

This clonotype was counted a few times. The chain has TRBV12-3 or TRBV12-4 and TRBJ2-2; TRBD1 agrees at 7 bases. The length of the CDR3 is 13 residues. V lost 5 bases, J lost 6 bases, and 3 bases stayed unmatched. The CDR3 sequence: CASSNRGPGELFF. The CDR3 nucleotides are TGTGCCAGCAGTAACAGGGGCCCCGGGGAGCTGTTTTTT.

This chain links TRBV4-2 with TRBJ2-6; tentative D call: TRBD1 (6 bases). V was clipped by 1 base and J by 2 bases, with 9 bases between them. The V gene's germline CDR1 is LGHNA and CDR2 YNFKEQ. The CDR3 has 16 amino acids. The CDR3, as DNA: TGTGCCAGCAGCCAAGCCGCAGGGGCTGGGGCCAACGTCCTGACTTTC. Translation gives CASSQAAGAGANVLTF.

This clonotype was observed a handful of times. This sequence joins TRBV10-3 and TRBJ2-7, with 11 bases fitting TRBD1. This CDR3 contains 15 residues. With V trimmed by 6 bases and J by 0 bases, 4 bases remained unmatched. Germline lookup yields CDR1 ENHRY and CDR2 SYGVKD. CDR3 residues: CAISGQGASSYEQYF. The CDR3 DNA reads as TGTGCCATCAGCGGACAGGGGGCGAGCTCCTACGAGCAGTACTTC.

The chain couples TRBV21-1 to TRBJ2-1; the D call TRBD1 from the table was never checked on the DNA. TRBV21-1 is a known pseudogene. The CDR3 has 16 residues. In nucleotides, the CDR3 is TGTGCCAGCAGCAAAGTGGGGCGCCACTCCTACAATGAGCAGTTCTTC. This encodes CASSKVGRHSYNEQFF.

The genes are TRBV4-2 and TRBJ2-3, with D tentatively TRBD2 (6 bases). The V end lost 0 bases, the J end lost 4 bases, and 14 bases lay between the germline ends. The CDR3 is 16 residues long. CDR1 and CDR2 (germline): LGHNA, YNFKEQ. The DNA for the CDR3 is TGTGCCAGCAGCCAAGAGGCTCCGGGAGCGGCAGATACGCAGTATTTT. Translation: CASSQEAPGAADTQYF.

The CDR3: CASRLAGIQETQYF. The CDR3 coding sequence is TGTGCCAGCAGACTAGCGGGAATCCAAGAGACCCAGTACTTC. This chain links TRBV12-3 or TRBV12-4 with TRBJ2-5; 10 bases match TRBD2. V shed 6 bases and J 1 base; nucleotides not matched to a gene: 2. CDR3 length: 14 amino acids.

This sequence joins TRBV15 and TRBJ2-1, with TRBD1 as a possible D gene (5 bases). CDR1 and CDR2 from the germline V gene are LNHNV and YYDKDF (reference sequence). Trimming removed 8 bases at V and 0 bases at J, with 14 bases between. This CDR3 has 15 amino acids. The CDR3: CATLDRLSSYNEQFF. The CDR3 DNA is TGTGCCACCCTCGACAGACTCAGCTCCTACAATGAGCAGTTCTTC.

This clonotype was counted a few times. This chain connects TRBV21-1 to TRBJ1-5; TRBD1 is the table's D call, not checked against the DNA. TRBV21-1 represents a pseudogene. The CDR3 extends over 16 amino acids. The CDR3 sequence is CASSSRTGCNLLPQHF. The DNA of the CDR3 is TGTGCCAGCAGCAGCCGGACAGGGTGTAATCTACTGCCCCAGCATTTT.

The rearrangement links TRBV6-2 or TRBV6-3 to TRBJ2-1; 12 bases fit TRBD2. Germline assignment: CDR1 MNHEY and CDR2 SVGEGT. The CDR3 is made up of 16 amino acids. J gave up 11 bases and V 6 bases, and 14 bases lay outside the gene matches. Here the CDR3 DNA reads TGTGCCAGCAGCTCCTATAGGACTAGCGGGGACGCAAAGCAGTTCTTC. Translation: CASSSYRTSGDAKQFF.

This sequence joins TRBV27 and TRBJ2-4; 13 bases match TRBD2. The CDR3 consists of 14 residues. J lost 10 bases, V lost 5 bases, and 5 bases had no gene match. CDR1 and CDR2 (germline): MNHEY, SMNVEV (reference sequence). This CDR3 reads CASSPGLAGAIQYF. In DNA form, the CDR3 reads TGTGCCAGCAGTCCCGGACTAGCGGGGGCAATTCAGTACTTC.

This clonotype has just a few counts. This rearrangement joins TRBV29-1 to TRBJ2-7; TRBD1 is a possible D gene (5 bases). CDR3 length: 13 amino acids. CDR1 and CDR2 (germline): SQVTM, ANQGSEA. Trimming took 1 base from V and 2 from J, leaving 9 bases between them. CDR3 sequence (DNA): TGCAGCGTTGAAGGGGGCTGGCCCTACGAGCAGTACTTC. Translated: CSVEGGWPYEQYF.